This TCR beta chain was recorded in a study of CD8+ T cells in alopecia areata. Study in general: Oral tofacitinib (5 to 10 mg twice daily) was administered to treated patients.

Extracted RNA was reverse transcribed into cDNA, the sequencing template. The data were produced by immunoSEQ multiplex PCR, yet TCRdb's version contains in-frame clones alone and is incomplete. The profile covers 150,000 to 200,000 clones, with about 60% appearing a single time and roughly 15% taken by the ten largest. This clone was seen more than once but under ten times. Germline V gene data show CDR1 as SGHRS and CDR2 as YFSETQ. The CDR3 runs 13 residues. Trimming shortened V by 0 bases and J by 5 bases, and 8 bases separated the two germline ends. The V and J genes are TRBV5-1 and TRBJ2-5, with D uncertain. Sequencing used CD4+ T cells sorted from blood, obtained at week 0. The clonotype comes from a human donor with alopecia areata. The CDR3 DNA follows: TGCGCCAGCAGCTTGGACACAAGGGAGACCCAGTACTTC. It codes for CASSLDTRETQYF.